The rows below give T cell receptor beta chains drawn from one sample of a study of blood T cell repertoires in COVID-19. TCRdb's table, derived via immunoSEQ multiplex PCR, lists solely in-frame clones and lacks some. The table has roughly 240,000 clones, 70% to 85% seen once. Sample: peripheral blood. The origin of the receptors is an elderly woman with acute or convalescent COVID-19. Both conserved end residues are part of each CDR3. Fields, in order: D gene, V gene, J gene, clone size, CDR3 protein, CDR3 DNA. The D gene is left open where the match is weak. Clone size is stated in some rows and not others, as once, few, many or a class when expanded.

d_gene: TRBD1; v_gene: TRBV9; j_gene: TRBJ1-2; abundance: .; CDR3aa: CASSVEDRGNYGYTF; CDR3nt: TGTGCCAGCAGCGTAGAAGACAGGGGGAACTATGGCTACACCTTC
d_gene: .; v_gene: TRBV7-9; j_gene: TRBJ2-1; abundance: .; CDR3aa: CASSRYRDEQFF; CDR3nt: TGTGCCAGCAGCCGGTATCGCGATGAGCAGTTCTTC
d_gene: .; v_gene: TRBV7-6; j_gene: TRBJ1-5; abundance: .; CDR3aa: CASSSQGGPQHF; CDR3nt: TGTGCCAGCAGCTCTCAGGGAGGTCCCCAGCATTTT
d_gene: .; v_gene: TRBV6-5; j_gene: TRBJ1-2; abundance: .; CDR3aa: CASSYEARTYGYTF; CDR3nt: TGTGCCAGCAGTTACGAAGCCAGGACTTATGGCTACACCTTC
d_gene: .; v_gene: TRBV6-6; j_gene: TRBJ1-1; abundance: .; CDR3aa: CASRTTGRETEAFF; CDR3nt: TGTGCCAGCAGGACCACAGGGAGAGAGACTGAAGCTTTCTTT
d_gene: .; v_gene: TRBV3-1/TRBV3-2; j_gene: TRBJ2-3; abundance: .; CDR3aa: CASSHLDLSTDTQYF; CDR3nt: TGTGCCAGCAGCCACCTAGACCTTAGCACAGATACGCAGTATTTT
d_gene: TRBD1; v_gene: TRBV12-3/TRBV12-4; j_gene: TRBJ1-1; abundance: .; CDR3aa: CASTPGQGATFF; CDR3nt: TGTGCCAGCACCCCGGGACAGGGTGCAACTTTCTTT
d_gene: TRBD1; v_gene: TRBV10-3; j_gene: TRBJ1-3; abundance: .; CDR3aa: CAISTGAGNTIYF; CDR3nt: TGTGCCATCAGTACAGGGGCCGGAAACACCATATATTTT
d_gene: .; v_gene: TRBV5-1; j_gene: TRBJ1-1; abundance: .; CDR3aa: CASSLRGNTEAFF; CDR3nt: TGCGCCAGCAGCTTAAGGGGGAACACTGAAGCTTTCTTT
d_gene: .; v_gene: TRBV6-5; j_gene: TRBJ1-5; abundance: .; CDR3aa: CASSRGVNQPQHF; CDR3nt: TGTGCCAGCAGCAGGGGTGTCAATCAGCCCCAGCATTTT
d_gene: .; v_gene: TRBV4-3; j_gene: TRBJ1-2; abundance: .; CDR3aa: CASSQGQGSYGYTF; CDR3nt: TGCGCCAGCAGCCAAGGGCAGGGAAGCTATGGCTACACCTTC
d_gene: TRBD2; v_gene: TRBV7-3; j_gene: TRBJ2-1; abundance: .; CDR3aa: CASSTGLANEQFF; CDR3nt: TGTGCCAGCAGCACGGGACTAGCGAATGAGCAGTTCTTC
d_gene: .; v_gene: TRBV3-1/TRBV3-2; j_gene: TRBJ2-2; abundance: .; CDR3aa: CASSLQGPGELFF; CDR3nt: TGTGCCAGCAGCCTACAGGGCCCCGGGGAGCTGTTTTTT
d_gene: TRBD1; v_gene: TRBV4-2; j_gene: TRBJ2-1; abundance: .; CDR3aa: CASSQDRDRGGYNEQFF; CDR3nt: TGTGCCAGCAGCCAAGATAGGGACAGGGGTGGCTACAATGAGCAGTTCTTC
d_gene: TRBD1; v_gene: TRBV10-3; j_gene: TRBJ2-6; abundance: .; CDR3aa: CAIRPGQGAGANVLTF; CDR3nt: TGTGCCATCAGACCGGGACAGGGGGCCGGGGCCAACGTCCTGACTTTC
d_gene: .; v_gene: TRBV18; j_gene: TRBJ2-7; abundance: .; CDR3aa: CASSPLQGVTYEQYF; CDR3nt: TGTGCCAGCTCACCACTCCAGGGCGTCACCTACGAGCAGTACTTC
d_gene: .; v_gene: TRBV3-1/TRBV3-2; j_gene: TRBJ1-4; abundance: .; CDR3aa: CASSRKGTNEKLFF; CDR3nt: TGTGCCAGCAGCCGAAAGGGGACAAATGAAAAACTGTTTTTT
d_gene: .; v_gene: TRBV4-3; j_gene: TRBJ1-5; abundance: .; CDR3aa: CASSWFRGQPQHF; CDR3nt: TGCGCCAGCAGCTGGTTCCGGGGTCAGCCCCAGCATTTT
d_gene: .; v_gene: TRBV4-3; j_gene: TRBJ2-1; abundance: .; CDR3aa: CASSQDLRGASNEQFF; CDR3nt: TGCGCCAGCAGCCAAGATCTTCGGGGTGCTAGCAATGAGCAGTTCTTC
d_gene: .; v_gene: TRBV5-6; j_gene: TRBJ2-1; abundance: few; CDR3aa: CASSLWNGRNEQFF; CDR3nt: TGTGCCAGCAGCTTATGGAACGGGAGAAATGAGCAGTTCTTC
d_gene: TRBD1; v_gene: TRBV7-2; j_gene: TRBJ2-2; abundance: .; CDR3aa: CASRGQGAGTGELFF; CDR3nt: TGTGCCAGCAGGGGACAGGGGGCGGGCACCGGGGAGCTGTTTTTT
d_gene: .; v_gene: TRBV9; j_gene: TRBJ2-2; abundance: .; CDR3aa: CASSPRPPGQGYTGELFF; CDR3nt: TGTGCCAGCAGCCCGCGACCCCCGGGTCAAGGATACACCGGGGAGCTGTTTTTT
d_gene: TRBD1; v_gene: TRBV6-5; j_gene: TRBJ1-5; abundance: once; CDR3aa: CASSITGDRNQPQHF; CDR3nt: TGTGCCAGCAGCATAACAGGGGATCGCAATCAGCCCCAGCATTTT
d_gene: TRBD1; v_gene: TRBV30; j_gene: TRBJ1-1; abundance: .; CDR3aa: CAWSLQGAATEAFF; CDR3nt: TGTGCCTGGAGCTTACAGGGGGCTGCCACTGAAGCTTTCTTT
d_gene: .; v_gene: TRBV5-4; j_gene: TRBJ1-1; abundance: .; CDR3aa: CASSPPGRNTEAFF; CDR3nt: TGTGCCAGCAGCCCGCCCGGGAGGAACACTGAAGCTTTCTTT
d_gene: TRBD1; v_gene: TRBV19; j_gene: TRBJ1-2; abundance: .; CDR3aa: CAIRQGSGYTF; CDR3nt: TGTGCCATCCGACAGGGTAGTGGCTACACCTTC
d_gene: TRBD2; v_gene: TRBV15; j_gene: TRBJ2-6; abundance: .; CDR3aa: CATSIRLAGGLDSGANVLTF; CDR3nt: TGTGCCACCAGCATTCGACTAGCGGGAGGTCTAGACTCTGGGGCCAACGTCCTGACTTTC
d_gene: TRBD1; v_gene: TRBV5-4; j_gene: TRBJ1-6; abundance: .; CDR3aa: CASSRDRRSSYNSPLHF; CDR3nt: TGTGCCAGCAGCCGGGACAGGAGAAGCTCCTATAATTCACCCCTCCACTTT
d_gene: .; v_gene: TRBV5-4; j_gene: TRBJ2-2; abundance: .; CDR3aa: CASRRAVANTGELFF; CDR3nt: TGTGCCAGCCGGAGGGCGGTAGCGAATACCGGGGAGCTGTTTTTT
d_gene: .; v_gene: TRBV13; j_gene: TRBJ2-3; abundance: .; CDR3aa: CASSFGAAFITDTQYF; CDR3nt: TGTGCCAGCAGCTTTGGAGCGGCCTTTATCACAGATACGCAGTATTTT
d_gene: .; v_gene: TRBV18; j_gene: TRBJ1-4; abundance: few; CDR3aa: CASSRQAPPGEKLFF; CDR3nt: TGTGCCAGCTCACGACAGGCCCCACCTGGGGAAAAACTGTTTTTT
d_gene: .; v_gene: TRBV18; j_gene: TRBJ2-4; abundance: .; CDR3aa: CASSAGTLAKNIQYF; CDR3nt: TGTGCCAGCTCGGCAGGGACTCTAGCCAAAAACATTCAGTACTTC
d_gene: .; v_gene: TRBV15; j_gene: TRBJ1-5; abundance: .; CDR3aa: CATSRGQGPEQPQHF; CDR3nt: TGTGCCACCAGCAGAGGCCAGGGGCCAGAGCAGCCCCAGCATTTT
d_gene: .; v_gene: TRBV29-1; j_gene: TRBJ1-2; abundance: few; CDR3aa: CSVASGTRNGYTF; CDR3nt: TGCAGCGTTGCAAGCGGGACACGAAATGGCTACACCTTC
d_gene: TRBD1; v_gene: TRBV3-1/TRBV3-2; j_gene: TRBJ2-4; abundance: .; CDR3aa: CASSQTGVGVENIQYF; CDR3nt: TGTGCCAGCAGCCAAACAGGGGTCGGGGTTGAAAACATTCAGTACTTC
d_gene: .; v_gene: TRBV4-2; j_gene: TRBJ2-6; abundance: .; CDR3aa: CASSQRNRVGANVLTF; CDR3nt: TGTGCCAGCAGCCAACGAAACAGGGTCGGGGCCAACGTCCTGACTTTC
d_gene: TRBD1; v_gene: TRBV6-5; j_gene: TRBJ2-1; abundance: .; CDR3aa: CASSWTGSLEQFF; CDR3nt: TGTGCCAGCAGTTGGACAGGTTCTCTGGAGCAGTTCTTC
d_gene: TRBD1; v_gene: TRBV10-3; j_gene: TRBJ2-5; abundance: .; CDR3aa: CAISEFRSGGETQYF; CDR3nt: TGTGCCATCAGTGAGTTCCGTTCAGGGGGAGAGACCCAGTACTTC
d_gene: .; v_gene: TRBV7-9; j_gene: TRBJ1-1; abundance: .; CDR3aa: CASSIGLGVGTEAFF; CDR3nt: TGTGCCAGCAGCATAGGGCTAGGGGTGGGAACTGAAGCTTTCTTT
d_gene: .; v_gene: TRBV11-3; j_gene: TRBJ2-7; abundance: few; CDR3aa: CASSKTGRGDEQYF; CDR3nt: TGTGCCAGCAGCAAGACAGGGCGGGGGGACGAGCAGTACTTC
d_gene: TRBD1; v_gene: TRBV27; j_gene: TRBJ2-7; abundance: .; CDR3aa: CASSFATRQGGSSYEQYF; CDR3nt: TGTGCCAGCAGTTTCGCAACCCGACAGGGCGGATCCTCCTACGAGCAGTACTTC
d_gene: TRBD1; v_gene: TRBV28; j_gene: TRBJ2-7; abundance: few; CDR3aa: CASRRSRGTYEQYF; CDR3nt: TGTGCCAGCAGGCGTTCCAGGGGGACCTACGAGCAGTACTTC
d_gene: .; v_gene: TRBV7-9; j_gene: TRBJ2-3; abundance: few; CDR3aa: CASSLPQGTSTDTQYF; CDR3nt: TGTGCCAGCAGCTTACCACAGGGGACTAGCACAGATACGCAGTATTTT
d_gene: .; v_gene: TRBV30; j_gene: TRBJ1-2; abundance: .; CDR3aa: CAWSPRGDLPINYGYTF; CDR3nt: TGTGCCTGGAGTCCCCGGGGGGACCTCCCAATAAACTATGGCTACACCTTC
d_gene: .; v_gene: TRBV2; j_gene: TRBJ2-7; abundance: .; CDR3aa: CASSVTYEQYF; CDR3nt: TGTGCCAGCAGTGTTACCTACGAGCAGTACTTC